Following are 2 T cell receptor beta chains from one sample sequenced in a study of T cell clonality in common variable immunodeficiency. Produced via immunoSEQ multiplex PCR; TCRdb's table is partial and in-frame only. The specimen has approximately 40,000 clones, none found just once. Input material: peripheral blood mononuclear cells. These TCRs come from a person between 18 and 75 years old in good health.

This clone showed up many times. The CDR3 end falls 3 residues outside the read, so it is completed with the germline J gene. The rearrangement uses TRBV10-2 and TRBJ1-1, with TRBD1 as a possible D gene (5 bases). V was pared by 2 bases and J by 1 base, with 8 bases between. Germline CDR1 and CDR2: WSHSY and SAAADI. The CDR3 sequence is 14 residues long. The CDR3 region is CASSEGHSNTEAFF. CDR3 DNA (partial): TGCGCCAGCAGTGAGGGACACTCGAACACTGAA.

This clone was observed many times. The sequenced CDR3 bases are TGTGCCAGCCCTAGACTAGCGGGAGAAGTAGATACG. Its translation is CASPRLAGEVDT. The entire CDR3 sequence reads CASPRLAGEVDTQYF. J is TRBJ2-3 and V is TRBV2, with TRBD2 identical over 12 bases. Read data end 3 residues before the CDR3 end; the end is taken from the germline J gene. The CDR3 length is 15 residues. After removal of 8 bases from V and 5 bases from J, the junction contained 8 bases not matched to a gene. Germline-derived CDR1 and CDR2 are SNHLY and FYNNEI.